A single sample is the source of the 23 T cell receptor beta chains below, sequenced in a study of cytomegalovirus exposure and HLA in healthy donors. Sequenced by immunoSEQ multiplex PCR; TCRdb stores in-frame clones only, minus some. This table holds around 150,000 clones, around 81% found once. Sequences were obtained from PBMCs. Receptors were obtained from a man aged 25 to 45 in good health and CMV-seropositive.

As DNA, the CDR3 is TGCAGCGTTGAATGGACAGGGGTGACTGAAGCTTTCTTT. It is translated as CSVEWTGVTEAFF. V gene TRBV29-1 combines with J gene TRBJ1-1; 9 bases agree with TRBD1. The CDR3 covers 13 residues. J gave up 5 bases and V 2 bases, and 3 bases lay outside the gene matches. Germline lookup yields CDR1 SQVTM and CDR2 ANQGSEA.

The chain joins TRBV7-6 to TRBJ2-5; possible D gene TRBD1, 6 bases. CDR1 is SGHVS, CDR2 FNYEAQ, per germline. CDR3 length: 15 amino acids. V was cut by 5 bases and J by 0 bases, with 13 bases left in between. CDR3 protein: CASSRDRQYQETQYF. CDR3 nucleotide sequence: TGTGCCAGCAGCCGCGACAGGCAGTACCAAGAGACCCAGTACTTC.

The rearrangement links TRBV19 to TRBJ2-5; 7 positions agree with TRBD1. The CDR3 sequence is 15 residues long. The V and J ends lost 3 bases and 1 base, in that order; junction bases with no gene match: 5. Germline V gives CDR1 LNHDA, CDR2 SQIVND (reference sequence). CDR3 amino acids: CASSMGSGGQETQYF. The CDR3 DNA reads TGTGCCAGTAGTATGGGCTCAGGGGGCCAAGAGACCCAGTACTTC.

The rearrangement joins TRBV4-1 to TRBJ2-7, with D possibly matching TRBD1 (5 bases). In germline, CDR1 is MGHRA, CDR2 YSYEKL. Trimming shortened V by 0 bases and J by 5 bases, and 11 bases separated the two germline ends. The CDR3 consists of 14 residues. The chain's CDR3 is CASSQEATANEQYF. In DNA form, the CDR3 reads TGCGCCAGCAGCCAAGAAGCGACAGCTAACGAGCAGTACTTC.

The V gene is TRBV2, the J gene TRBJ1-1, with D possibly being TRBD1 (5 bases). CDR3 length: 14 amino acids. From germline, CDR1 is SNHLY and CDR2 FYNNEI. V was clipped by 7 bases and J by 2 bases, with 14 bases between them. The CDR3 protein is CASIGLRGNTEAFF. The CDR3 nucleotides are TGTGCCAGCATTGGGTTAAGGGGTAACACTGAAGCTTTCTTT. The full variable domain, in which reference TRBV2 and TRBJ1-1 provide the parts outside the CDR3, is EPEVTQTPSHQVTQMGQEVILRCVPISNHLYFYWYRQILGQKVEFLVSFYNNEISEKSEIFDDQFSVERPDGSNFTLKIRSTKLEDSAMYFCASIGLRGNTEAFFGQGTRLTVV.

V usage is TRBV25-1 and J usage is TRBJ2-7, with 9 bases identical to TRBD1. The CDR3 covers 15 residues. Germline CDR1 reads MGHDK; CDR2 reads SYGVNS. The V and J ends lost 3 bases and 4 bases, in that order; junction bases with no gene match: 7. CDR3 sequence (DNA): TGTGCCAGCAGTGATGGGATAGGACAGGGGTACGAGCAGTACTTC. Its translation is CASSDGIGQGYEQYF.

A few counts support this clone. At the DNA level, this CDR3 is encoded by other sequences in the same sample as well. The chain carries TRBV7-3 and TRBJ1-6; D gene unclear. V gave up 2 bases and J gave up 7 bases, with 12 bases separating them. This CDR3 contains 15 residues. The germline CDR1 and CDR2 sequences are SGHTA and FQGTGA. CDR3 region: CASSLAGYGNSPLHF. CDR3 bases: TGTGCCAGCAGCTTAGCGGGATATGGGAATTCACCCCTCCACTTT.

V and J are TRBV7-3 and TRBJ2-6, with D uncertain. Trimming took 3 bases from V and 1 from J, leaving 7 bases between them. The CDR3 consists of 15 residues. Germline V gives CDR1 SGHTA, CDR2 FQGTGA. The CDR3 DNA reads TGTGCCAGCAGCTTTGGCAGATCTGGGGCCAACGTCCTGACTTTC. This sequence encodes CASSFGRSGANVLTF.

The J gene is TRBJ2-3, the V gene TRBV9, with 10 bases that match TRBD2. Germline values: CDR1 SGDLS, CDR2 YYNGEE. CDR3 size: 16 residues. Losses at the gene ends were 2 bases for V and 0 bases for J; bases not matched to a gene: 3. This CDR3 reads CASSVTSGTSTDTQYF. CDR3 DNA: TGTGCCAGCAGCGTCACTAGCGGGACTAGCACAGATACGCAGTATTTT. The complete variable domain, with remaining parts taken from reference TRBV9 and TRBJ2-3, reads DSGVTQTPKHLITATGQRVTLRCSPRSGDLSVYWYQQSLDQGLQFLIQYYNGEERAKGNILERFSAQQFPDLHSELNLSSLELGDSALYFCASSVTSGTSTDTQYFGPGTRLTVL.

This chain connects TRBV27 to TRBJ2-5; D is unresolved. V lost 4 bases to trimming and J lost 5 bases, with 11 bases between them. Germline V gene lookup returns CDR1 MNHEY and CDR2 SMNVEV (reference sequence). CDR3 length: 13 amino acids. The CDR3 sequence: CASSWARGETQYF. For the CDR3, the DNA is TGTGCCAGCAGTTGGGCCCGTGGGGAGACCCAGTACTTC.

This clone was detected only a few times. The J gene is TRBJ1-1, the V gene TRBV7-2, with D perhaps TRBD1 (5 bases). The CDR3 covers 13 residues. The germline CDR1 and CDR2 sequences are SGHTA and FQGNSA. The V end lost 2 bases, the J end lost 5 bases, and 9 bases lay between the germline ends. The CDR3 bases are TGTGCCAGCAGCTTATGGGGGGGTACTGAAGCTTTCTTT. Its protein product is CASSLWGGTEAFF.

V usage is TRBV9 and J usage is TRBJ2-1; the match to TRBD2 covers 9 bases. This CDR3 comprises 16 residues. Looked up from germline, CDR1 is SGDLS and CDR2 is YYNGEE. Losses at the gene ends were 3 bases for V and 4 bases for J; bases not matched to a gene: 8. For the CDR3, the DNA is TGTGCCAGCAGCGCCGAGACTAGCGGTCCTTACAATGAGCAGTTCTTC. Its protein is CASSAETSGPYNEQFF.

The gene calls are TRBV7-3 and TRBJ2-6; 7 positions agree with TRBD1. Germline V lookup: CDR1 SGHTA, CDR2 FQGTGA. Losses at the gene ends were 3 bases for V and 3 bases for J; bases not matched to a gene: 2. CDR3 size: 15 residues. CDR3 residues: CASSLTGRGANVLTF. The CDR3 DNA reads as TGTGCCAGCAGCTTGACAGGGCGTGGGGCCAACGTCCTGACTTTC.

The chain combines TRBV2 with TRBJ1-2, with a weak D call TRBD1 (6 bases). The length of the CDR3 is 14 residues. Trimming stripped 6 bases from V and 4 bases from J, with 15 bases between. Germline V gene lookup returns CDR1 SNHLY and CDR2 FYNNEI. In DNA, the CDR3 is TGTGCCAGCAGGAATCAGGACAGAGCCTATGGCTACACCTTC. Encoded protein: CASRNQDRAYGYTF.

The chain is built from TRBV7-3 and TRBJ2-1; 11 positions match TRBD2. The germline gives CDR1 SGHTA, CDR2 FQGTGA. This CDR3 is 16 amino acids long. The junction had 8 bases not matched to a gene; V was cut back by 5 bases and J by 5 bases. DNA of the CDR3: TGTGCCAGCAGCGTAAGGGGGACTAGCGGAAACAATGAGCAGTTCTTC. Residues: CASSVRGTSGNNEQFF.

The sample holds a few counts of this clone. The genes are TRBV19 and TRBJ2-6; TRBD1 might be the D (6 bases). Per germline, CDR1 LNHDA and CDR2 SQIVND (reference sequence). CDR3 length: 16 amino acids. V lost 9 bases to trimming and J lost 0 bases, with 15 bases between them. CDR3 sequence: CASTRQQGSGANVLTF. CDR3 nucleotides: TGTGCCAGCACTAGGCAACAGGGCTCTGGGGCCAACGTCCTGACTTTC.

V gene TRBV11-2 combines with J gene TRBJ1-5; D remains unclear. The ends were cut back, 1 base at V and 0 bases at J, with 16 bases in the middle. The CDR3 spans 18 residues. The V gene's germline CDR1 is SGHAT and CDR2 FQNNGV. As DNA, the CDR3 is TGTGCCAGCAGCTTAGGTGGAGCAAGAACTTATAGCAATCAGCCCCAGCATTTT. Translating gives CASSLGGARTYSNQPQHF. Looking up the rest from reference TRBV11-2 and TRBJ1-5 gives the full variable domain: EAGVAQSPRYKIIEKRQSVAFWCNPISGHATLYWYQQILGQGPKLLIQFQNNGVVDDSQLPKDRFSAERLKGVDSTLKIQPAKLEDSAVYLCASSLGGARTYSNQPQHFGDGTRLSIL.

The rearrangement joins TRBV4-3 to TRBJ2-3; a weak D match, TRBD2 (6 bases). In germline, CDR1 is LGHNA, CDR2 YSLEER. Trimming removed 0 bases at V and 8 bases at J, with 18 bases between. The CDR3 length is 16 residues. The CDR3 reads CASSQDKWGGGATQYF. The CDR3 DNA reads TGCGCCAGCAGCCAAGATAAATGGGGTGGCGGGGCTACGCAGTATTTT.

This clone was detected only once. The J gene is TRBJ1-2, the V gene TRBV6-5, with 10 positions matching TRBD1. The CDR3 consists of 13 residues. Looked up from germline, CDR1 is MNHEY and CDR2 is SVGAGI. Losses at the gene ends were 6 bases for V and 7 bases for J; bases not matched to a gene: 5. The CDR3 DNA follows: TGTGCCAGCAGCAACCGGGACAGGGGTGGCTACACCTTC. It translates to CASSNRDRGGYTF.

With regard to this clone: A junction end diverges from the germline sequence, so it may reflect a read error. In DNA, the CDR3 is TGTGCTAGCAGCTTAGGGGCTAGCGGGGGATCCTCCTACAATGAGCAGTTCTTC. This codes for CASSLGASGGSSYNEQFF. The J gene is TRBJ2-1, the V gene TRBV7-7; 10 bases map to TRBD2. Looked up from germline, CDR1 is SSHAT and CDR2 is FNYEAQ (reference sequence). CDR3 size: 18 residues.

The chain links TRBV2 to TRBJ1-5, with TRBD1 matching 7 bases. The trim removed 10 bases at V and 3 bases at J, leaving 6 bases unmatched. This CDR3 is built from 13 residues. CDR1 is SNHLY, CDR2 FYNNEI, per germline. The CDR3 reads CATRGGLNQPQHF. CDR3 DNA sequence: TGTGCCACCAGGGGGGGTCTCAATCAGCCCCAGCATTTT.

J is TRBJ2-3 and V is TRBV19, with TRBD2 matching 7 bases. The junction had 11 bases not matched to a gene; V was cut back by 10 bases and J by 4 bases. CDR1 is LNHDA, CDR2 SQIVND, per germline (reference sequence). This CDR3 is built from 14 residues. The CDR3 spells CATHSGGRADTQYF. In DNA, the CDR3 is TGTGCCACCCATTCCGGGGGGAGAGCAGATACGCAGTATTTT. The entire variable domain, with the rest obtained from reference TRBV19 and TRBJ2-3, is as follows: DGGITQSPKYLFRKEGQNVTLSCEQNLNHDAMYWYRQDPGQGLRLIYYSQIVNDFQKGDIAEGYSVSREKKESFPLTVTSAQKNPTAFYLCATHSGGRADTQYFGPGTRLTVL.

The V gene is TRBV27, the J gene TRBJ1-6, with 7 bases aligning to TRBD1. Per the germline V gene, CDR1 is MNHEY and CDR2 is SMNVEV (reference sequence). V was clipped by 0 bases and J by 9 bases; unmatched bases: 5. CDR3 size: 15 residues. As DNA, the CDR3 is TGTGCCAGCAGTTTATCCGGGACAGTGGGTTCACCCCTCCACTTT. It codes for CASSLSGTVGSPLHF.